A single sample is the source of the 13 T cell receptor beta chains below, sequenced in a study of T cells in Graves' hyperthyroidism and ophthalmopathy. Researchers amplified the TCR beta CDR3 regions from RNA transcripts. The HTBI set primed first-round TCR CDR3 RT-PCR. MiXCR was run by TCRdb on the multiplex PCR reads, yielding one entry per CDR3 protein. The table lists 350,000 or so distinct CDR3 sequences, 15% to 20% of them singletons, with roughly 35% in the top ten. The sequencing input was blood. The receptor source for this set is a woman aged 25 to 45 with Graves' hyperthyroidism that later progressed to Graves' ophthalmopathy.

This clonotype came up many times. The rearrangement uses TRBV2 and TRBJ2-2; D is possibly TRBD2 (6 bases). Germline V gives CDR1 SNHLY, CDR2 FYNNEI. V shed 7 bases and J shed 2 bases, with 20 bases lying between them. CDR3 length: 17 amino acids. The CDR3 sequence: CASKRDFSLINTGELFF. The CDR3 DNA is TGTGCCAGCAAACGGGACTTTTCCCTCATTAACACCGGGGAGCTGTTTTTT.

V and J are TRBV4-1 and TRBJ1-1, with a weak D call TRBD1 (6 bases). Germline V gene lookup returns CDR1 MGHRA and CDR2 YSYEKL. The CDR3 spans 14 residues. The V end lost 3 bases, the J end lost 6 bases, and 14 bases lay between the germline ends. CDR3 sequence: CASSQGGRSPEAFF. The CDR3 DNA sequence: TGCGCCAGCAGCCAGGGGGGGCGGAGCCCTGAAGCTTTCTTT.

The V gene is TRBV7-9, the J gene TRBJ2-1, with 9 bases matching TRBD1. Germline V gene sequence: CDR1 SEHNR, CDR2 FQNEAQ (reference sequence). With 5 bases clipped from V and 1 base from J, the junction kept 6 bases outside the gene matches. The CDR3 runs 16 residues. This chain's CDR3 is CASSPPDRGSYNEQFF. DNA of the CDR3: TGTGCCAGCAGCCCACCGGACAGGGGTTCCTACAATGAGCAGTTCTTC.

This chain uses TRBV3-1 with TRBJ2-3; 16 nucleotides agree with TRBD2. Looked up from germline, CDR1 is LGHDT and CDR2 is YNNKEL (reference sequence). The CDR3 extends over 20 amino acids. V shed 6 bases and J 0 bases; nucleotides not matched to a gene: 12. The CDR3, as DNA: TGTGCCAGCAGTTCCCTCACCGGGACTAGCGGGGGGGCTAGCACAGATACGCAGTATTTT. Translated: CASSSLTGTSGGASTDTQYF.

At least ten counts were recorded for this clonotype. In DNA form, the CDR3 reads TGTGCCAGCAGCCCACAGGGACTCTACGAGCAGTACTTC. Its translation is CASSPQGLYEQYF. The rearrangement links TRBV7-9 to TRBJ2-7; the D gene could be TRBD1 or TRBD2 (6 bases each). Germline values: CDR1 SEHNR, CDR2 FQNEAQ (reference sequence). The CDR3 totals 13 residues. Trimming took off 5 bases at V and 3 bases at J, with 11 bases between the two ends.

At least ten counts were recorded for this clonotype. The J gene is TRBJ1-4, the V gene TRBV6-1; TRBD1 matches 8 bases. Germline V gene lookup returns CDR1 MNHNS and CDR2 SASEGT. The CDR3 is made up of 15 amino acids. J lost 7 bases, V lost 8 bases, and 12 bases had no gene match. CDR3 protein: CASRGQETSLEKLFF. The CDR3 DNA follows: TGTGCCAGCCGGGGACAGGAAACGTCTCTTGAAAAACTGTTTTTT.

This clonotype was observed a few times. The rearrangement joins TRBV24-1 to TRBJ2-3, with D perhaps TRBD2 (6 bases). The CDR3 loop spans 14 amino acids. The V and J ends lost 3 bases and 3 bases respectively, with 9 bases between them. Germline V gene sequence: CDR1 KGHDR, CDR2 SFDVKD. The CDR3 sequence: CATSDPGLTDTQYF. CDR3 DNA: TGTGCCACCAGTGATCCGGGACTGACAGATACGCAGTATTTT.

This clonotype has a count of ten or more. This chain joins TRBV6-1 and TRBJ1-6, with TRBD1 as a possible D gene (6 bases). CDR1 and CDR2 (germline): MNHNS, SASEGT. The CDR3 covers 13 residues. Trimming removed 4 bases from V and 6 bases from J, with 7 bases in between. DNA of the CDR3: TGTGCCAGCAGTGGACAGGCTAATTCACCCCTCCACTTT. It yields the protein CASSGQANSPLHF.

The sample holds many counts of this clonotype. The J gene is TRBJ2-1, the V gene TRBV9, with D possibly called TRBD1 or TRBD2 (6 bases each). The CDR3 is 15 residues long. V was pared by 0 bases and J by 4 bases, with 11 bases between. Per germline, CDR1 SGDLS and CDR2 YYNGEE. The CDR3 DNA is TGTGCCAGCAGCGTAGGGGGGGCTCTATACAATGAGCAGTTCTTC. Translation gives CASSVGGALYNEQFF.

The chain joins TRBV10-2 to TRBJ1-5; D is undetermined. Trimming removed 2 bases at V and 4 bases at J, with 3 bases between. This CDR3 is built from 12 residues. Germline V gene data show CDR1 as WSHSY and CDR2 as SAAADI. Here the CDR3 reads CASSEPNQPQHF. CDR3 in DNA: TGCGCCAGCAGTGAGCCGAATCAGCCCCAGCATTTT.

The chain uses TRBV20-1 and TRBJ2-1; a possible D gene is TRBD2 (5 bases). The CDR3 runs 13 residues. The germline CDR1 and CDR2 sequences are DFQATT and SNEGSKA (reference sequence). V shed 6 bases and J shed 7 bases, with 16 bases lying between them. The CDR3 spells CSADPLRRNEQFF. DNA for the CDR3: TGCAGTGCCGACCCGCTTCGGAGGAATGAGCAGTTCTTC.

This clonotype has ten or more counts. This chain joins TRBV7-2 and TRBJ1-3; 7 bases fit TRBD1. The germline CDR1 and CDR2 sequences are SGHTA and FQGNSA. The J segment lost 0 bases and the V segment lost 5 bases, leaving 1 base of the junction unmatched. This CDR3 has 14 amino acids. The CDR3 DNA is TGTGCCAGCAGCCGGGACAGCTCTGGAAACACCATATATTTT. Encoded protein: CASSRDSSGNTIYF. Variable domain in full (rest from reference TRBV7-2 and TRBJ1-3): GAGVSQSPSNKVTEKGKDVELRCDPISGHTALYWYRQSLGQGLEFLIYFQGNSAPDKSGLPSDRFSAERTGGSVSTLTIQRTQQEDSAVYLCASSRDSSGNTIYFGEGSWLTVV.

This clonotype was seen ten or more times. The rearrangement uses TRBV4-1 and TRBJ1-4; 9 bases are shared with TRBD1. The CDR3 consists of 16 residues. V was clipped by 2 bases and J by 7 bases; unmatched bases: 8. Germline V gene data show CDR1 as MGHRA and CDR2 as YSYEKL. The CDR3 DNA follows: TGCGCCAGCAGCCAACAACCGGGACAGGGTCCTGAAAAACTGTTTTTT. Translating it yields CASSQQPGQGPEKLFF.